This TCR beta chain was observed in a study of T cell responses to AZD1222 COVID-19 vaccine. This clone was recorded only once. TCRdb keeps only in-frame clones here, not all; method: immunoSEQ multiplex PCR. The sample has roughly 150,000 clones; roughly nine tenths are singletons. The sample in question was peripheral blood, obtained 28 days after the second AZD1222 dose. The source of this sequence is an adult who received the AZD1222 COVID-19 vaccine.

CDR3 DNA sequence: TGTGCCAGCAGCTTAGAAGGTCCTAGCGGGGGGCCAGATACGCAGTATTTT. The encoded protein is CASSLEGPSGGPDTQYF. The chain has TRBV7-2 and TRBJ2-3; 11 nucleotides agree with TRBD2. The CDR3 sequence is 17 residues long. Unmatched junction bases numbered 7, after V lost 1 base and J lost 4 bases. Germline V gives CDR1 SGHTA, CDR2 FQGNSA.